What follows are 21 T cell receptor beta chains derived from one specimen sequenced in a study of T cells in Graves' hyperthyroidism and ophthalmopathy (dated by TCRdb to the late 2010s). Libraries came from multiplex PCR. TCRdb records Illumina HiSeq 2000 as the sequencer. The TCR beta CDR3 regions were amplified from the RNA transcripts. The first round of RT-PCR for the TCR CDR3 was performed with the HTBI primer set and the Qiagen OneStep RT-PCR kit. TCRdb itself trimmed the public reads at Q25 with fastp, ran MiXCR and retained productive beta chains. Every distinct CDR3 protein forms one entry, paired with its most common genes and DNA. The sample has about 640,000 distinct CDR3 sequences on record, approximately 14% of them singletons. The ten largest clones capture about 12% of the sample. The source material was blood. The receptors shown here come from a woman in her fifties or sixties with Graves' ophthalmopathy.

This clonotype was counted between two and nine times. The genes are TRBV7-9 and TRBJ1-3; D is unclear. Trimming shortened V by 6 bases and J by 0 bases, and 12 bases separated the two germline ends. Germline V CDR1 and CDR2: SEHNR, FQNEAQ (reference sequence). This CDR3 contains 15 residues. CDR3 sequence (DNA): TGTGCCAGCAGATTCGACCGAAGCTCTGGAAACACCATATATTTT. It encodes CASRFDRSSGNTIYF.

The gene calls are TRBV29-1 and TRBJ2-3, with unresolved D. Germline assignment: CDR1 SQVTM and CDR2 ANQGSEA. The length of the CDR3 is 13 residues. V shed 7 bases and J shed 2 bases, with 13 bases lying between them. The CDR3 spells CSARQGITDTQYF. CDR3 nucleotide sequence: TGCAGCGCGAGACAAGGGATCACAGATACGCAGTATTTT.

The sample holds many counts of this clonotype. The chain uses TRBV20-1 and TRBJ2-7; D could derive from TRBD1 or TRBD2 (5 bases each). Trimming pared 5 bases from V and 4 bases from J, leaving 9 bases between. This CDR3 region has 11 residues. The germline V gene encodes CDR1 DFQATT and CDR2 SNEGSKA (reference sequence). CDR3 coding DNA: TGCAGTGCTGGGGACGGATACGAGCAGTACTTC. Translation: CSAGDGYEQYF.

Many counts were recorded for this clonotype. CDR3 sequence reads: CASRTSGVETQYF. In DNA, the CDR3 is TGTGCCAGCAGGACCTCAGGAGTTGAGACCCAGTACTTC. The chain employs TRBV12-3 or TRBV12-4 and TRBJ2-5; D gene ambiguous. V lost 6 bases and J lost 5, with 13 bases in between. This CDR3 spans 13 amino acids.

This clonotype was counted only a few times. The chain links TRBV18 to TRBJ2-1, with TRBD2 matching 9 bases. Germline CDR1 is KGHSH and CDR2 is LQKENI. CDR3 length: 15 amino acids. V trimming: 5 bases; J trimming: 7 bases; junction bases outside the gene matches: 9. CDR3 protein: CASSDTIAGANEQFF. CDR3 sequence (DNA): TGTGCCAGCTCAGATACAATAGCGGGAGCGAATGAGCAGTTCTTC.

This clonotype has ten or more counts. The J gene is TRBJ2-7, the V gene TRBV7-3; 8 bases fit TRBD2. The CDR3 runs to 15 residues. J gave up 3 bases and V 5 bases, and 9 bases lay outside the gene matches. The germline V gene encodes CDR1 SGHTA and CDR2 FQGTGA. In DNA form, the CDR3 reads TGTGCCAGCAGCATGGAAGCGGGAGCGAGCTACGAGCAGTACTTC. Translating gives CASSMEAGASYEQYF.

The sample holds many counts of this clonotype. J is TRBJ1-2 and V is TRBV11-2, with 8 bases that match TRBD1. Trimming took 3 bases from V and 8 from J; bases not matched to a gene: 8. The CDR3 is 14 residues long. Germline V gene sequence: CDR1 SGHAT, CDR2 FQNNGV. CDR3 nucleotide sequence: TGTGCCAGCAGCTTCACAGGGGGTTCTGGAGGCTACACCTTC. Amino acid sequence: CASSFTGGSGGYTF. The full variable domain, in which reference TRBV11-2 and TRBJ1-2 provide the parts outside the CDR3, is EAGVAQSPRYKIIEKRQSVAFWCNPISGHATLYWYQQILGQGPKLLIQFQNNGVVDDSQLPKDRFSAERLKGVDSTLKIQPAKLEDSAVYLCASSFTGGSGGYTFGSGTRLTVV.

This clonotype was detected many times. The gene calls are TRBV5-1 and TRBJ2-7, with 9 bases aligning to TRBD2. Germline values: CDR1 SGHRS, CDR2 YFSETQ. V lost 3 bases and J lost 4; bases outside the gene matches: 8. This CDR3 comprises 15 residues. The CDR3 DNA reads TGCGCCAGCAGCTGGAATAGCGGGAGTATTTACGAGCAGTACTTC. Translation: CASSWNSGSIYEQYF.

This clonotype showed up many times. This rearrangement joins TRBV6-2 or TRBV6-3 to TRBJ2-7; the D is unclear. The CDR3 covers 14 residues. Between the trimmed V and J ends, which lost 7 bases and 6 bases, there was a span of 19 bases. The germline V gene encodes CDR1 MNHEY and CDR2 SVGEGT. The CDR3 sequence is CASTSRDEFIEQYF. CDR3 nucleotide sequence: TGTGCCAGCACCTCGAGAGACGAGTTTATCGAGCAGTACTTC.

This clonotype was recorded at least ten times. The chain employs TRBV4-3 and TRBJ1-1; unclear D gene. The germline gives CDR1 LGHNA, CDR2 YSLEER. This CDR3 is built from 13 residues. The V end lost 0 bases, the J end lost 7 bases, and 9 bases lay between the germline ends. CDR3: CASSQELVSEAFF. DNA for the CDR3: TGCGCCAGCAGCCAAGAATTAGTCAGTGAAGCTTTCTTT.

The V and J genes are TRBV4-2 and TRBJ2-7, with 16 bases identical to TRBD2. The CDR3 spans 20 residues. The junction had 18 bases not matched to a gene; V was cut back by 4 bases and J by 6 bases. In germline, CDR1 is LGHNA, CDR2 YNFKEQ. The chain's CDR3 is CASSRRSTPGLAGGPSEQYF. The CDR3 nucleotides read TGTGCCAGCAGCCGCCGTTCAACGCCGGGACTAGCGGGAGGGCCCTCCGAGCAGTACTTC.

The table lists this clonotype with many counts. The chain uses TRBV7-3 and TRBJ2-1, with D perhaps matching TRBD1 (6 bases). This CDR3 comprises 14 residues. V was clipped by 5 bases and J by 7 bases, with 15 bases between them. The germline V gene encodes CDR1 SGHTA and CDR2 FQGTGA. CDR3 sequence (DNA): TGTGCCAGCAGCGCCCTGACAGGAAGGAATGAGCAGTTCTTC. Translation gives CASSALTGRNEQFF.

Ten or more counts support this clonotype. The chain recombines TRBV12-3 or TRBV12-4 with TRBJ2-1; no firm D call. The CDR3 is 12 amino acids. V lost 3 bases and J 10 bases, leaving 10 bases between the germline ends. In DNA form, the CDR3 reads TGTGCCAGCAGTTTCTCCGGAGTCGAGCAGTTCTTC. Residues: CASSFSGVEQFF.

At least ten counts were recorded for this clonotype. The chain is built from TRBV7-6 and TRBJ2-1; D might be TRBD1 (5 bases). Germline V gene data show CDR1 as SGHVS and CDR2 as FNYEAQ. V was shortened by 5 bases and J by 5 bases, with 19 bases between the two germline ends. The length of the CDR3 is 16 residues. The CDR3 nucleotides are TGTGCCAGCAGCCCAAACAGGTATCGGAAGAACAATGAGCAGTTCTTC. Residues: CASSPNRYRKNNEQFF.

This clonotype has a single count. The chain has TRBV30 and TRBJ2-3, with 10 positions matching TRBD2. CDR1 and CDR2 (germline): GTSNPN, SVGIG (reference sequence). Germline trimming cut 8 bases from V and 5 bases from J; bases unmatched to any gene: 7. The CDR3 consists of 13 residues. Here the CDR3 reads CAGSLAGVDTQYF. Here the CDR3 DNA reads TGTGCCGGGTCTCTAGCGGGAGTAGATACGCAGTATTTT.

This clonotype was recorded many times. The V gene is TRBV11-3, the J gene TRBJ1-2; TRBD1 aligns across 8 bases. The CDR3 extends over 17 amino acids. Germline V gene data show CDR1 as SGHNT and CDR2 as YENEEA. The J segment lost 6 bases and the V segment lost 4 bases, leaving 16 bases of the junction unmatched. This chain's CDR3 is CASSSVGTYGQGNGYTF. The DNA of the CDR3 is TGTGCCAGCAGCTCAGTCGGGACCTATGGACAGGGAAATGGCTACACCTTC.

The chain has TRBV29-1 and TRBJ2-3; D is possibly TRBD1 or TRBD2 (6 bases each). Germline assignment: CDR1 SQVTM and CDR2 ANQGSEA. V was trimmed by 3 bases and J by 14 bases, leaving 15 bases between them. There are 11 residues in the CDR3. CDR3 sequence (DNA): TGCAGCGTTGATTCGGGGGCCTTACCGTATTTT. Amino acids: CSVDSGALPYF.

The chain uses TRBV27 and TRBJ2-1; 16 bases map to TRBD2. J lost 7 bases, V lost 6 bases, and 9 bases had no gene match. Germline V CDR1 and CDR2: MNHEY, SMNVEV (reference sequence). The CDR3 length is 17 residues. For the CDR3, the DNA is TGTGCCAGCAGCCGGTCTCAGGGACTAGCGGGAGGGAATGAGCAGTTCTTC. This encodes CASSRSQGLAGGNEQFF.

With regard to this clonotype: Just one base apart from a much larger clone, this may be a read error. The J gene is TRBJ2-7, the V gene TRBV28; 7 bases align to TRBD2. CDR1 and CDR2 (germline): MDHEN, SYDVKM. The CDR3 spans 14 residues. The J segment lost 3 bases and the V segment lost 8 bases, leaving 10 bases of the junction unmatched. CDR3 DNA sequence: TGTGCCAGCGGTTCTCCAGCGGGATTCTACGAGCAGTACTTC. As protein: CASGSPAGFYEQYF.

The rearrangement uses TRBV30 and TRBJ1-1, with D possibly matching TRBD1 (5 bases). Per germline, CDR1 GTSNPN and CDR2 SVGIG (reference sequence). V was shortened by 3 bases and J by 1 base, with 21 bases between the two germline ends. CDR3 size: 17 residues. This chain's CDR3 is CAWSAGTAKYKNTEAFF. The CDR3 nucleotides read TGTGCCTGGAGCGCTGGGACGGCGAAATATAAGAACACTGAAGCTTTCTTT.

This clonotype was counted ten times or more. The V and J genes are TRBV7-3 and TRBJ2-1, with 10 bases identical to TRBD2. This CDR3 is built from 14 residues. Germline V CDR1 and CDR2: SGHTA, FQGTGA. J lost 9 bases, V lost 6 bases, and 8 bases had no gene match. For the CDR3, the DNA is TGTGCCAGCAGACCTAGCGGGGGAGCGGGTGAGCAGTTCTTC. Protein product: CASRPSGGAGEQFF.